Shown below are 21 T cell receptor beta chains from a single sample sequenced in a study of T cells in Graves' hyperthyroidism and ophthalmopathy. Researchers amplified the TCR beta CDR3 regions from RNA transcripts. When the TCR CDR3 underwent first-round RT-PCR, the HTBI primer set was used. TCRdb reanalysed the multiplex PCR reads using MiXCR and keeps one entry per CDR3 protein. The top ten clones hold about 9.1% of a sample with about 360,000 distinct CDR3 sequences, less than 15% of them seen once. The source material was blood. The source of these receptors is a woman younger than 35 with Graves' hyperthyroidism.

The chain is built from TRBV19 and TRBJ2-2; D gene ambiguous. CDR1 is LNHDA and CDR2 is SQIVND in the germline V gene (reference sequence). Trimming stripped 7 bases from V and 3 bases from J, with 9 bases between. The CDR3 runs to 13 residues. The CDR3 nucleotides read TGTGCCAGTAAGGGTAGAGACACCGGGGAGCTGTTTTTT. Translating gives CASKGRDTGELFF.

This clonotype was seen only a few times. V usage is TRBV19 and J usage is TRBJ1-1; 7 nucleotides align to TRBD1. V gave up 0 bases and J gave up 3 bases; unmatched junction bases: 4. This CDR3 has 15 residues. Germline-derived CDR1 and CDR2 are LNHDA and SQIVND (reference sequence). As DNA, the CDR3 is TGTGCCAGTAGTATAGATTGGACAGGACACACTGAAGCTTTCTTT. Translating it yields CASSIDWTGHTEAFF.

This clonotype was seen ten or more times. The CDR3 DNA reads TGTGCCGCCGTGACGGGGAGCTCCTACAATGAGCAGTTCTTC. As protein: CAAVTGSSYNEQFF. The chain couples TRBV24-1 to TRBJ2-1, with D perhaps matching TRBD2 (5 bases). V was clipped by 12 bases and J by 0 bases, with 14 bases between them. The CDR3 is 14 amino acids. Germline CDR1 reads KGHDR; CDR2 reads SFDVKD.

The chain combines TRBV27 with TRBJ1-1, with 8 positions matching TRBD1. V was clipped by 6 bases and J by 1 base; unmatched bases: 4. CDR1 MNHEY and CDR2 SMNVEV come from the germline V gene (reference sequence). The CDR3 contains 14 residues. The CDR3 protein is CASSQTGENTEAFF. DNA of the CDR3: TGTGCCAGCAGCCAGACAGGGGAGAACACTGAAGCTTTCTTT.

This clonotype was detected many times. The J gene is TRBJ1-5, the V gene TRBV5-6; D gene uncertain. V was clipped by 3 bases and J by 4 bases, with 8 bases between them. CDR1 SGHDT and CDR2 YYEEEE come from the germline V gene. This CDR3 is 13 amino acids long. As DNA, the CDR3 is TGTGCCAGCAGCTCGAACCGGAATCAGCCCCAGCATTTT. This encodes CASSSNRNQPQHF.

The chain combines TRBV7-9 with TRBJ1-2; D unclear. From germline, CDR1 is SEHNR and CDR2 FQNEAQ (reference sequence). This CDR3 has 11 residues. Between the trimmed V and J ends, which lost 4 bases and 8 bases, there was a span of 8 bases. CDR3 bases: TGTGCCAGCAGCTCGACGATAGGCTACACCTTC. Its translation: CASSSTIGYTF.

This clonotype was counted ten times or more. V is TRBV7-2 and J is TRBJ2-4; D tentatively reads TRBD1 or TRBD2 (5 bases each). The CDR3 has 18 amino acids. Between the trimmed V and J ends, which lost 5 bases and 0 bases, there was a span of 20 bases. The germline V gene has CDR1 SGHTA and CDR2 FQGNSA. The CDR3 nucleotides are TGTGCCAGCAGCCCTGGAGAGGGGCGTCGTCGAGCCAAAAACATTCAGTACTTC. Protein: CASSPGEGRRRAKNIQYF.

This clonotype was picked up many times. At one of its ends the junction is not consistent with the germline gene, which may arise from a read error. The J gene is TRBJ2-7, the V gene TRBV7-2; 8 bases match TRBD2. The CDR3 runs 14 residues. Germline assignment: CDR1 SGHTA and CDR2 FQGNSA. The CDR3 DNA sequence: TGTGCCAGCAGTTTAGCGGGGAGCTCCTACGAGCAGTACTTC. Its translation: CASSLAGSSYEQYF.

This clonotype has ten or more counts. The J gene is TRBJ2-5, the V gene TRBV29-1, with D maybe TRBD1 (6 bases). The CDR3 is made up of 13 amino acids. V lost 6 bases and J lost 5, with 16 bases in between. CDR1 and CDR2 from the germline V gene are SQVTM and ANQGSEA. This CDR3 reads CSVTQGGGETQYF. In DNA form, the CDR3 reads TGCAGCGTCACACAGGGTGGTGGGGAGACCCAGTACTTC.

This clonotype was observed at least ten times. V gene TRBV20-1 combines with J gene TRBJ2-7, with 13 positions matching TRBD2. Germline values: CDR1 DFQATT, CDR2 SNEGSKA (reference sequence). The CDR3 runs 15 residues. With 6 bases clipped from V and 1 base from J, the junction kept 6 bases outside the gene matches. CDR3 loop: CSARLAGGHSYEQYF. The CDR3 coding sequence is TGCAGTGCCAGACTAGCGGGAGGCCATTCCTACGAGCAGTACTTC.

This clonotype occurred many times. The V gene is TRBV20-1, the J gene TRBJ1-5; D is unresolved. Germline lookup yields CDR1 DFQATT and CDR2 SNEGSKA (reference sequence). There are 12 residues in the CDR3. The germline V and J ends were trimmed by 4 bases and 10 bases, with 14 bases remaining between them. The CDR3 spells CSATLARGPQHF. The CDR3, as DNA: TGCAGTGCTACCCTGGCGCGGGGACCCCAGCATTTT.

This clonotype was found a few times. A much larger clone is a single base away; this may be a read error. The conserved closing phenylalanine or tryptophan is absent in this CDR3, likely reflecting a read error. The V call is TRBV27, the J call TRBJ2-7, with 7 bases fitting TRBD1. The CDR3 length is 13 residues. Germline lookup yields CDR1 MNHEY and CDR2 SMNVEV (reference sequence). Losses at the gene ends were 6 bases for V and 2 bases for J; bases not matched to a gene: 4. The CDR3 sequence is CASRGQVTYEQYS. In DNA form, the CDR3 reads TGTGCCAGCAGAGGACAGGTTACCTACGAGCAGTACTCC.

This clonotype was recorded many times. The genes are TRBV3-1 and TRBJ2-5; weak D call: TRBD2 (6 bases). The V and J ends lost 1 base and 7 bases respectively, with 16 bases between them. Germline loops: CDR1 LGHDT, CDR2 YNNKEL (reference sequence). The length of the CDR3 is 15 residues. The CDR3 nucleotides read TGTGCCAGCAGCCAAGGGGGGGATGAATATGTGACCCAGTACTTC. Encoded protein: CASSQGGDEYVTQYF.

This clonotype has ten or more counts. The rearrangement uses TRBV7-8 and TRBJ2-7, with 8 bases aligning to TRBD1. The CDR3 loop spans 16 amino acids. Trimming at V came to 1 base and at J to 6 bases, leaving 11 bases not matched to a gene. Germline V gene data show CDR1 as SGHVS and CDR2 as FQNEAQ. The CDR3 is CASSLGPGQVKVEQYF. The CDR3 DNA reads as TGTGCCAGCAGCTTAGGACCGGGACAGGTTAAAGTCGAGCAGTACTTC.

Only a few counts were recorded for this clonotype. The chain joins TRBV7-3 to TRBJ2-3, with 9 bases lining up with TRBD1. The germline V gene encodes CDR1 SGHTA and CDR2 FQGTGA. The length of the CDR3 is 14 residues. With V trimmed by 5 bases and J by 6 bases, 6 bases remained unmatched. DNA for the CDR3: TGTGCCAGCAGCCAACAGGGGGCAGGGGATACGCAGTATTTT. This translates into CASSQQGAGDTQYF.

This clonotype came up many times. This CDR3 is CASSAENTEAFF. The CDR3 DNA reads as TGTGCCAGCAGCGCCGAGAACACTGAAGCTTTCTTT. V is TRBV2 and J is TRBJ1-1; no firm D call. Germline CDR1 reads SNHLY; CDR2 reads FYNNEI. The CDR3 extends over 12 amino acids. The ends were cut back, 6 bases at V and 1 base at J, with 6 bases in the middle.

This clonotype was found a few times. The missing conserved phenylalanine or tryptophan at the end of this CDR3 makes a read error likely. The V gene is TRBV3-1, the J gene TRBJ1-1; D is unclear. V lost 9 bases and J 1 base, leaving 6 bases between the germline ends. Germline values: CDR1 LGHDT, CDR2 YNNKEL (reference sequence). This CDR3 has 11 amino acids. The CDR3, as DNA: TGTGCCAGTACGGGGAACACTGAAGCTTTCTCT. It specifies CASTGNTEAFS.

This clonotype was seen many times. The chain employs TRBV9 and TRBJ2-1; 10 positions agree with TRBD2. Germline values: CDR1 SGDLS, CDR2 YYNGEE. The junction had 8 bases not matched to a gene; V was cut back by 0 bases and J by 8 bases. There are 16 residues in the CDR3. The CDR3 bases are TGTGCCAGCAGCGTAGGGGCTAGCGGGAGTTGGGATGAGCAGTTCTTC. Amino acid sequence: CASSVGASGSWDEQFF. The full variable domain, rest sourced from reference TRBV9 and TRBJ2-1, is DSGVTQTPKHLITATGQRVTLRCSPRSGDLSVYWYQQSLDQGLQFLIQYYNGEERAKGNILERFSAQQFPDLHSELNLSSLELGDSALYFCASSVGASGSWDEQFFGPGTRLTVL.

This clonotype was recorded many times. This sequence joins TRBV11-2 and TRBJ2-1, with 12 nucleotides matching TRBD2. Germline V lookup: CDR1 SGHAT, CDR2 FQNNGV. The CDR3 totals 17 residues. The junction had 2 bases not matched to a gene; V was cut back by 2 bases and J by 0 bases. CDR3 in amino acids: CASSLWTSGISYNEQFF. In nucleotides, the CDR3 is TGTGCCAGCAGCTTATGGACTAGCGGGATCTCCTACAATGAGCAGTTCTTC.

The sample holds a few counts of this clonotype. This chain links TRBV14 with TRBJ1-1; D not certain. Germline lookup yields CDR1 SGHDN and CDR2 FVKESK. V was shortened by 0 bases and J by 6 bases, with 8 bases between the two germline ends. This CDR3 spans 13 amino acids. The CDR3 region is CASSQDGPAEAFF. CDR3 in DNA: TGTGCCAGCAGCCAAGATGGTCCCGCTGAAGCTTTCTTT. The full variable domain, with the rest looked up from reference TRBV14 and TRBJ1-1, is EAGVTQFPSHSVIEKGQTVTLRCDPISGHDNLYWYRRVMGKEIKFLLHFVKESKQDESGMPNNRFLAERTGGTYSTLKVQPAELEDSGVYFCASSQDGPAEAFFGQGTRLTVV.

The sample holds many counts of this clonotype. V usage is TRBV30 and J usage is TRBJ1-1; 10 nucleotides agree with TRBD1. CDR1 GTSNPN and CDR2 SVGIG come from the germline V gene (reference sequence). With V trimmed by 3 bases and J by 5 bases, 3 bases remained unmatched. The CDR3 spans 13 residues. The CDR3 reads CAWRTGGLTEAFF. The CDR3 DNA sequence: TGTGCCTGGAGGACAGGGGGCTTAACTGAAGCTTTCTTT.